This TCR beta chain was identified in a study of cytomegalovirus exposure and HLA in healthy donors. Regarding donors, all were healthy bone marrow donors. The PCR employed 60 Vbeta primers together with 13 Jbeta primers. Repertoires were generated with immunoSEQ multiplex PCR, while TCRdb's copy carries only in-frame clones and drops some. There are about 130,000 clones in the sample; around nine tenths occur only once, and less than 5.5% lies in the top ten. The CDR3 length is 13 residues. Between the trimmed V and J ends, which lost 4 bases and 5 bases, there was a span of 7 bases. The germline V gene encodes CDR1 SGHRS and CDR2 YFSETQ.

The sequenced sample was PBMCs. V is TRBV5-1 and J is TRBJ1-6; D unclear. The TCR was taken from a woman under 40 in good health and CMV-seronegative. The CDR3 DNA sequence: TGCGCCAGCAGCCAGGATGATAATTCACCCCTCCACTTT. This codes for CASSQDDNSPLHF. Complete variable domain (other parts from reference TRBV5-1 and TRBJ1-6): KAGVTQTPRYLIKTRGQQVTLSCSPISGHRSVSWYQQTPGQGLQFLFEYFSETQRNKGNFPGRFSGRQFSNSRSEMNVSTLELGDSALYLCASSQDDNSPLHFGNGTRLTVT.